This T cell receptor beta chain was sequenced for a study of PD-L1 blockade in urothelial cancer. Regarding the study as a whole: When measured at 3 weeks, tumor-associated blood clones expanded more in durable-benefit patients.

As for time point: pretreatment peripheral blood. In regard to this clone: Its matching antigen is unknown.

The method was immunoSEQ multiplex PCR; TCRdb's version includes in-frame clones alone and lacks a portion of them. The profile shows tens of thousands of clones, around four fifths of them singletons. CDR3 length: 15 amino acids. V dropped 0 bases and J dropped 4; count of bases not matched to a gene: 4. Germline lookup yields CDR1 SGDLS and CDR2 YYNGEE. The chain carries TRBV9 and TRBJ2-1; 7 nucleotides match TRBD2. This TCR came from a middle-aged man with urothelial cancer. The input for sequencing was PBMCs, taken around atezolizumab (anti-PD-L1) treatment. The CDR3 spells CASSVALAVYNEQFF. The CDR3 nucleotides are TGTGCCAGCAGCGTAGCTCTAGCGGTATACAATGAGCAGTTCTTC.